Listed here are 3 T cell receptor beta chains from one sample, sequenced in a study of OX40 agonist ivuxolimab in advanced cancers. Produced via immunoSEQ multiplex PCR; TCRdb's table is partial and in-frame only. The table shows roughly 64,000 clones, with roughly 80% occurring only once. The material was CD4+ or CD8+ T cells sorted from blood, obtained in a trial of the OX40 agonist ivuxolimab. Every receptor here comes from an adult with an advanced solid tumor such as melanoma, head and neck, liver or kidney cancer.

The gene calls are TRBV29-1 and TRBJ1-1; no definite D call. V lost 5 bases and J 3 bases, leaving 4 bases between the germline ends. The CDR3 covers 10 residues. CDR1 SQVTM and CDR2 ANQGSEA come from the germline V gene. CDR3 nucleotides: TGCAGCGTTTTCCACACTGAAGCTTTCTTT. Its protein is CSVFHTEAFF.

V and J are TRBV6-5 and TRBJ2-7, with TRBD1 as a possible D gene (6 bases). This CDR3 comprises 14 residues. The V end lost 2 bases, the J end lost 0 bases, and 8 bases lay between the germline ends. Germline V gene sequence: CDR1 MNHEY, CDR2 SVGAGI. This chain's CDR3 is CASSYGQYSYEQYF. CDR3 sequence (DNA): TGTGCCAGCAGTTACGGACAGTACTCCTACGAGCAGTACTTC.

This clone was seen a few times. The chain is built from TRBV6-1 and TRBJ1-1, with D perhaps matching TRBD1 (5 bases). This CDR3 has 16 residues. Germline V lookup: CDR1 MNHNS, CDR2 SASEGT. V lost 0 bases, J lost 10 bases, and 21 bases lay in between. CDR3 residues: CASSEAPDRSRGAAFF. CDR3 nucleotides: TGTGCCAGCAGTGAAGCCCCAGACAGATCCCGAGGCGCAGCTTTCTTT.